This entry lists 11 T cell receptor beta chains sequenced from one sample in a study of T cells in Graves' hyperthyroidism and ophthalmopathy. TCR beta CDR3 regions were amplified from RNA. Initially, a first-round RT-PCR of the TCR CDR3 employed the HTBI primer set. TCRdb passed the multiplex PCR reads through MiXCR, listing each CDR3 protein once. This table holds around 350,000 distinct CDR3 sequences, about 16% found once. The sequenced sample was blood. These receptors all come from a woman in her sixties with Graves' ophthalmopathy.

At least ten counts were recorded for this clonotype. This chain joins TRBV29-1 and TRBJ1-1; D gene ambiguous. CDR3 size: 13 residues. V lost 2 bases and J lost 0, with 7 bases in between. The germline gives CDR1 SQVTM, CDR2 ANQGSEA. The chain's CDR3 is CSVERVVNTEAFF. The DNA for the CDR3 is TGCAGCGTTGAAAGGGTAGTGAACACTGAAGCTTTCTTT.

In this sample, this clonotype turned up many times. The rearrangement joins TRBV7-3 to TRBJ2-1; TRBD2 agrees at 8 bases. The CDR3 totals 18 residues. V was pared by 1 base and J by 7 bases, with 15 bases of the junction left unmatched. Germline CDR1 and CDR2: SGHTA and FQGTGA. CDR3 sequence: CASSLIPVSSAGVNEQFF. CDR3 sequence (DNA): TGTGCCAGCAGCTTAATTCCGGTCTCATCAGCGGGAGTGAATGAGCAGTTCTTC.

In this sample, this clonotype turned up many times. CDR3 DNA: TGTGCCAGCAGCCCTAGCGGGTCGTACCAAGAGACCCAGTACTTC. This sequence encodes CASSPSGSYQETQYF. The chain couples TRBV3-1 to TRBJ2-5; 8 bases match TRBD2. The V gene end was trimmed by 4 bases and the J gene end by 0 bases; junction bases not matched to a gene: 4. Germline CDR1 reads LGHDT; CDR2 reads YNNKEL (reference sequence). This CDR3 contains 15 residues.

V usage is TRBV30 and J usage is TRBJ2-1; 9 nucleotides align to TRBD2. The CDR3 is 13 amino acids. Germline-derived CDR1 and CDR2 are GTSNPN and SVGIG (reference sequence). J gave up 10 bases and V 7 bases, and 11 bases lay outside the gene matches. The DNA for the CDR3 is TGTGCCTTGACTAGCGGTGCCCCTGGAGAGCAGTTCTTC. This codes for CALTSGAPGEQFF.

This clonotype has at least ten counts. A junction boundary mismatches the germline segment, possibly from a read error. The chain links TRBV12-3 or TRBV12-4 to TRBJ1-1, with D unclear. The CDR3 runs 12 residues. The DNA of the CDR3 is TGTGCCAGCAGCTTAGGAGCCACTGAAGCTTTCTTT. Translated: CASSLGATEAFF.

This clonotype was counted ten times or more. The chain couples TRBV4-1 to TRBJ2-7, with D perhaps matching TRBD1 (6 bases). The ends were cut back, 0 bases at V and 6 bases at J, with 12 bases in the middle. Germline lookup yields CDR1 MGHRA and CDR2 YSYEKL. The CDR3 totals 14 residues. The CDR3 DNA follows: TGCGCCAGCAGCCAAGAGGGACACCCCCGCGAGCAGTACTTC. Amino acid sequence: CASSQEGHPREQYF.

The chain combines TRBV4-1 with TRBJ1-6; D is uncertain. V lost 0 bases and J lost 5, with 11 bases in between. CDR1 is MGHRA, CDR2 YSYEKL, per germline. This CDR3 is 16 amino acids long. CDR3 DNA: TGCGCCAGCAGCCAAGAACCCGGACGGGATAATTCACCCCTCCACTTT. Protein sequence: CASSQEPGRDNSPLHF.

This clonotype was counted ten times or more. The rearrangement joins TRBV10-3 to TRBJ2-7; D is perhaps TRBD2 (5 bases). The CDR3 totals 13 residues. The germline CDR1 and CDR2 sequences are ENHRY and SYGVKD. Trimming took 9 bases from V and 3 from J, leaving 15 bases between them. CDR3 sequence reads: CAMNQPGIYEQYF. The CDR3 DNA reads TGTGCCATGAATCAGCCCGGGATCTACGAGCAGTACTTC.

This clonotype occurred many times. Compared with germline, one end of the junction differs, possibly owing to a read error. The V call is TRBV5-1, the J call TRBJ2-7; D possibly uses TRBD1 or TRBD2 (6 bases each). Germline V gene lookup returns CDR1 SGHRS and CDR2 YFSETQ. The CDR3 is made up of 15 amino acids. This CDR3 is CASSLGGRGSYEQYF. The CDR3 DNA reads as TGTGCCAGCAGTTTAGGGGGGCGAGGGTCTTACGAGCAGTACTTC.

This clonotype was recorded many times. The chain recombines TRBV7-9 with TRBJ1-5; D is ambiguous. Per germline, CDR1 SEHNR and CDR2 FQNEAQ (reference sequence). The length of the CDR3 is 17 residues. The V and J ends lost 1 base and 5 bases respectively, with 18 bases between them. The CDR3 DNA sequence: TGTGCCAGCAGCTTAGTGTCGGCAGCTAAGCGGGATCAGCCCCAGCATTTT. This translates into CASSLVSAAKRDQPQHF.

The chain employs TRBV30 and TRBJ1-4; D is unclear. There are 14 residues in the CDR3. The V gene's germline CDR1 is GTSNPN and CDR2 SVGIG (reference sequence). Trimming took 1 base from V and 5 from J, leaving 11 bases between them. As DNA, the CDR3 is TGTGCCTGGAGTGCGCGGACCACGAATGAAAAACTGTTTTTT. As protein: CAWSARTTNEKLFF. Using reference TRBV30 and TRBJ1-4 for the parts outside the CDR3, the full variable domain is SQTIHQWPATLVQPVGSPLSLECTVEGTSNPNLYWYRQAAGRGLQLLFYSVGIGQISSEVPQNLSASRPQDRQFILSSKKLLLSDSGFYLCAWSARTTNEKLFFGSGTQLSVL.